The 23 T cell receptor beta chains below were found in one sample sequenced in a study of cytomegalovirus exposure and HLA in healthy donors (TCRdb year 2017). The library was produced with the immunoSEQ multiplex PCR assay. The table comes from immuneACCESS by way of TCRdb, which keeps in-frame sequences with V and J called. Part of the clones is missing from these tables; in studies checked, under half for an unresolved V gene and the rest for unknown reasons. Counted in this sample were under 400,000 clones; approximately 90% of them appeared once. The ten largest clones add up to roughly 0.83% of the sample. Sequencing input: PBMCs. The origin of the receptors is a woman aged 18-35 years in good health and CMV-seronegative.

DNA for the CDR3: TGTGCCTGGAGTGTTACTAGCGGGAGCCCAGATACGCAGTATTTT. It translates to CAWSVTSGSPDTQYF. The J gene is TRBJ2-3, the V gene TRBV30; 11 nucleotides line up with TRBD2. Germline CDR1 GTSNPN, CDR2 SVGIG (reference sequence). CDR3 size: 15 residues. V shed 0 bases, J shed 4 bases, and the junction held 3 bases outside the gene matches.

Concerning this clone: This CDR3 is also generated by other DNA sequences in the sample. The V and J genes are TRBV10-3 and TRBJ1-2; tentative D call: TRBD1 (5 bases). With 0 bases removed from V and 2 bases from J, the gap between germline ends came to 7 bases. CDR3 length: 14 amino acids. CDR1 and CDR2 (germline): ENHRY, SYGVKD. Written as DNA, the CDR3 is TGTGCCATCAGTGAGTCTCCAGGGAACTATGGCTACACCTTC. Protein sequence: CAISESPGNYGYTF.

The chain links TRBV2 to TRBJ2-1, with TRBD2 identical over 14 bases. CDR3 length: 14 amino acids. The V segment lost 10 bases and the J segment 6 bases; nucleotides outside the gene matches: 5. From germline, CDR1 is SNHLY and CDR2 FYNNEI. CDR3 sequence reads: CANGGTSGSNEQFF. CDR3 coding DNA: TGTGCCAACGGCGGGACTAGCGGGAGCAATGAGCAGTTCTTC.

This clone has a single count. V usage is TRBV5-6 and J usage is TRBJ2-7; 7 nucleotides line up with TRBD1. The J segment lost 2 bases and the V segment lost 1 base, leaving 15 bases of the junction unmatched. The CDR3 extends over 18 amino acids. The germline V gene has CDR1 SGHDT and CDR2 YYEEEE. CDR3 sequence (DNA): TGTGCCAGCAGCTTGCGGAGACAGGGTCCCCTTTTAGCCTACGAGCAGTACTTC. This translates into CASSLRRQGPLLAYEQYF.

This clone turned up a few times. The chain has TRBV7-8 and TRBJ2-7; tentatively, D is TRBD1 (6 bases). V was shortened by 5 bases and J by 0 bases, with 17 bases between the two germline ends. The CDR3 spans 16 residues. CDR1 is SGHVS and CDR2 is FQNEAQ in the germline V gene. The CDR3 spells CASSPIRADSSYEQYF. DNA for the CDR3: TGTGCCAGCAGCCCCATCCGGGCGGACAGCTCCTACGAGCAGTACTTC.

The CDR3: CASSQFQTLGPPQHF. In DNA, the CDR3 is TGCGCCAGCAGTCAGTTTCAGACTCTCGGCCCGCCCCAGCATTTT. This sequence joins TRBV23-1 and TRBJ1-5; D gene unclear. TRBV23-1 is labeled an ORF, and its function is uncertain. The V and J ends lost 3 bases and 9 bases respectively, with 18 bases between them. The CDR3 is made up of 15 amino acids.

The J gene is TRBJ1-2, the V gene TRBV27; 10 positions match TRBD1. The ends lost 2 bases at V and 4 bases at J; junction bases unmatched: 4. Germline-derived CDR1 and CDR2 are MNHEY and SMNVEV (reference sequence). The length of the CDR3 is 15 residues. CDR3 DNA sequence: TGTGCCAGCAGTTTACGGACAGGGGGTATCTATGGCTACACCTTC. This gives the protein CASSLRTGGIYGYTF.

The rearrangement uses TRBV7-2 and TRBJ1-1; D might be TRBD1 (5 bases). The ends were cut back, 3 bases at V and 0 bases at J, with 8 bases in the middle. Germline values: CDR1 SGHTA, CDR2 FQGNSA. The CDR3 loop spans 14 amino acids. DNA for the CDR3: TGTGCCAGCAGCTTCGCCAGGGTGAACACTGAAGCTTTCTTT. Its translation is CASSFARVNTEAFF.

The chain links TRBV6-1 to TRBJ1-2, with TRBD1 identical over 9 bases. V was pared by 4 bases and J by 2 bases, with 5 bases of the junction left unmatched. Germline CDR1 is MNHNS and CDR2 is SASEGT. There are 15 residues in the CDR3. The CDR3 region is CASSAYTGGNYGYTF. The CDR3, as DNA: TGTGCCAGCAGTGCGTACACAGGGGGCAACTATGGCTACACCTTC.

This chain joins TRBV28 and TRBJ2-7, with TRBD2 as a possible D gene (5 bases). The CDR3 is made up of 14 amino acids. Germline values: CDR1 MDHEN, CDR2 SYDVKM. V was cut by 2 bases and J by 0 bases, with 8 bases left in between. The DNA of the CDR3 is TGTGCCAGCAGTTTAGCGGGCAGCTCCTACGAGCAGTACTTC. This encodes CASSLAGSSYEQYF.

The J gene is TRBJ2-1, the V gene TRBV2; the D gene is possibly TRBD2 (6 bases). V shed 10 bases and J shed 9 bases, with 16 bases lying between them. Germline V gives CDR1 SNHLY, CDR2 FYNNEI. This CDR3 is 12 amino acids long. The CDR3 sequence is CAKLGEEGEQFF. The CDR3 region has the DNA TGTGCCAAATTGGGGGAGGAAGGTGAGCAGTTCTTC.

This chain uses TRBV4-1 with TRBJ1-2; TRBD1 matches 9 bases. V trimming: 1 base; J trimming: 8 bases; junction bases outside the gene matches: 2. Germline lookup yields CDR1 MGHRA and CDR2 YSYEKL. The CDR3 totals 13 residues. The CDR3 DNA reads as TGCGCCAGCAGCCAAGGACAGGGGGAGGGCTACACCTTC. Its translation is CASSQGQGEGYTF.

This clone has a single count. This chain uses TRBV11-1 with TRBJ2-3, with TRBD2 matching 7 bases. The CDR3 is 16 residues long. The V segment lost 6 bases and the J segment 0 bases; nucleotides outside the gene matches: 9. The germline V gene encodes CDR1 SGHAT and CDR2 FQDESV (reference sequence). The CDR3 coding sequence is TGTGCCAGCAGTCGTCAAGCGGGGACTAGCACAGATACGCAGTATTTT. Translated: CASSRQAGTSTDTQYF.

The V gene is TRBV28, the J gene TRBJ2-2; D ambiguous. V shed 3 bases and J shed 5 bases, with 7 bases lying between them. The germline V gene has CDR1 MDHEN and CDR2 SYDVKM. The CDR3 is made up of 13 amino acids. CDR3 sequence reads: CASSFALTGELFF. The CDR3 DNA reads as TGTGCCAGCAGTTTTGCACTGACCGGGGAGCTGTTTTTT. The full variable domain, rest sourced from reference TRBV28 and TRBJ2-2, is DVKVTQSSRYLVKRTGEKVFLECVQDMDHENMFWYRQDPGLGLRLIYFSYDVKMKEKGDIPEGYSVSREKKERFSLILESASTNQTSMYLCASSFALTGELFFGEGSRLTVL.

The CDR3 coding sequence is TGCGCCAGCAGCCGTCAGGGGGGTAGCGAGACCCAGTACTTC. It codes for CASSRQGGSETQYF. The gene calls are TRBV4-1 and TRBJ2-5; D possibly corresponds to TRBD1 (7 bases). CDR1 is MGHRA and CDR2 is YSYEKL in the germline V gene. The CDR3 loop spans 14 amino acids. V dropped 4 bases and J dropped 5 bases, with 14 bases sitting between them.

The genes are TRBV7-2 and TRBJ2-7, with a possible D match to TRBD2 (5 bases). Trimming left V 5 bases short and J 2 bases short, with 16 bases between. The CDR3 runs 15 residues. CDR1 is SGHTA and CDR2 is FQGNSA in the germline V gene. The CDR3 protein is CASSLRRVRAYEQYF. As DNA, the CDR3 is TGTGCCAGCAGCCTCCGAAGAGTGAGGGCCTACGAGCAGTACTTC.

This chain joins TRBV11-2 and TRBJ2-7, with TRBD1 matching 9 bases. CDR3 size: 17 residues. Germline V gene lookup returns CDR1 SGHAT and CDR2 FQNNGV. V was pared by 4 bases and J by 6 bases, with 16 bases of the junction left unmatched. DNA for the CDR3: TGTGCCAGCAGCTCAGCTAGGGGGGGACAGGGTCTGTCCGAGCAGTACTTC. Amino acids: CASSSARGGQGLSEQYF.

The chain joins TRBV27 to TRBJ1-4, with D perhaps TRBD1 (5 bases). Trimming removed 5 bases at V and 4 bases at J, with 14 bases between. The germline V gene encodes CDR1 MNHEY and CDR2 SMNVEV (reference sequence). The CDR3 has 15 amino acids. CDR3 in DNA: TGTGCCAGCAGTCTAACCGGGACTCTTAATGAAAAACTGTTTTTT. Protein sequence: CASSLTGTLNEKLFF.

The V and J genes are TRBV28 and TRBJ1-2; the D gene is possibly TRBD1 (5 bases). Germline V gives CDR1 MDHEN, CDR2 SYDVKM. V was shortened by 5 bases and J by 4 bases, with 14 bases between the two germline ends. This CDR3 region has 14 residues. The CDR3 region is CASSPSGQGYGYTF. The CDR3, as DNA: TGTGCCAGCAGTCCCTCCGGCCAGGGCTATGGCTACACCTTC.

J is TRBJ1-2 and V is TRBV27, with D unclear. The V end was cut by 3 bases, the J end by 1 base, with 18 bases between. Germline V gives CDR1 MNHEY, CDR2 SMNVEV (reference sequence). The CDR3 runs to 17 residues. CDR3 sequence reads: CASSLSGTGSINYGYTF. For the CDR3, the DNA is TGTGCCAGCAGTTTGAGCGGCACTGGGTCGATTAACTATGGCTACACCTTC.

This chain uses TRBV6-5 with TRBJ1-2; possibly TRBD1 for D (6 bases). Trimming shortened V by 6 bases and J by 6 bases, and 14 bases separated the two germline ends. From germline, CDR1 is MNHEY and CDR2 SVGAGI. CDR3 size: 13 residues. CDR3 coding DNA: TGTGCCAGCAGGAGATCAGGGGCAGATGGCTACACCTTC. Translation gives CASRRSGADGYTF.

The CDR3 spells CASSTSDRGKPQHF. The CDR3 coding sequence is TGTGCCAGTAGTACTTCCGACAGGGGTAAGCCCCAGCATTTT. This chain links TRBV19 with TRBJ1-5; 8 bases align to TRBD1. Trimming cost V 4 bases and J 8 bases; bases outside gene matches: 7. The CDR3 is 14 amino acids. Per germline, CDR1 LNHDA and CDR2 SQIVND (reference sequence). Supplemented by reference TRBV19 and TRBJ1-5, the full variable domain reads DGGITQSPKYLFRKEGQNVTLSCEQNLNHDAMYWYRQDPGQGLRLIYYSQIVNDFQKGDIAEGYSVSREKKESFPLTVTSAQKNPTAFYLCASSTSDRGKPQHFGDGTRLSIL.

The chain uses TRBV6-5 and TRBJ1-1; D is unresolved. From germline, CDR1 is MNHEY and CDR2 SVGAGI. The CDR3 has 13 residues. V lost 3 bases, J lost 5 bases, and 10 bases lay in between. The CDR3 region is CASSYYPTTEAFF. The CDR3, as DNA: TGTGCCAGCAGTTATTATCCGACTACTGAAGCTTTCTTT.